Listed here are 18 T cell receptor beta chains from one sample, sequenced in a study of T cells in tuberculosis. TCRdb keeps only in-frame clones here, not all; method: immunoSEQ multiplex PCR. The table shows more than 30,000 clones, with roughly 94% occurring only once. Regarding time point: new active TB diagnosis, blood taken before or within 7 days of starting treatment. This sample comprised PBMCs, obtained at tuberculosis diagnosis. Every receptor here comes from an adult with tuberculosis.

The chain carries TRBV12-5 and TRBJ1-3; no clear D. V dropped 8 bases and J dropped 4 bases, with 6 bases sitting between them. Germline lookup yields CDR1 LGHNT and CDR2 FRNRAP. The CDR3 has 11 residues. Here the CDR3 DNA reads TGTGCTAGTTTTCAAGGAAACACCATATATTTT. Translating gives CASFQGNTIYF.

This chain links TRBV2 with TRBJ1-6; perhaps TRBD1 as D (5 bases). CDR3 length: 16 amino acids. Trimming shortened V by 7 bases and J by 10 bases, and 23 bases separated the two germline ends. CDR1 is SNHLY and CDR2 is FYNNEI in the germline V gene. CDR3 in amino acids: CASNQQGWGSGSPLHF. The CDR3 bases are TGTGCCAGCAATCAGCAGGGATGGGGTTCAGGATCACCCCTCCACTTT.

The gene calls are TRBV7-3 and TRBJ2-3; D unclear. CDR1 is SGHTA and CDR2 is FQGTGA in the germline V gene. The V end lost 1 base, the J end lost 2 bases, and 10 bases lay between the germline ends. This CDR3 contains 15 residues. Here the CDR3 DNA reads TGTGCCAGCAGCTTAAACTCACCATTCACAGATACGCAGTATTTT. Protein: CASSLNSPFTDTQYF.

This chain uses TRBV19 with TRBJ2-7; TRBD1 aligns across 9 bases. Germline V gene data show CDR1 as LNHDA and CDR2 as SQIVND (reference sequence). V dropped 2 bases and J dropped 3; count of bases not matched to a gene: 2. This CDR3 spans 14 amino acids. CDR3: CASSIPGQGYEQYF. CDR3 DNA sequence: TGTGCCAGTAGTATACCGGGACAGGGCTACGAGCAGTACTTC.

The chain has TRBV6-5 and TRBJ2-7; D not certain. Per germline, CDR1 MNHEY and CDR2 SVGAGI. The CDR3 spans 15 residues. V was trimmed by 0 bases and J by 6 bases, leaving 15 bases between them. The DNA of the CDR3 is TGTGCCAGCAGTTACTCGCGGTCTCTCCTAGGCGAGCAGTACTTC. Its translation: CASSYSRSLLGEQYF.

V gene TRBV10-2 combines with J gene TRBJ1-5; D is uncertain. The CDR3 consists of 14 residues. Germline lookup yields CDR1 WSHSY and CDR2 SAAADI. Trimming removed 6 bases at V and 2 bases at J, with 11 bases between. The CDR3 sequence is CASRPLQGNQPQHF. The DNA for the CDR3 is TGCGCCAGCAGGCCCCTTCAGGGCAATCAGCCCCAGCATTTT.

The J gene is TRBJ2-4, the V gene TRBV11-2; D perhaps matches TRBD1 (6 bases). The germline V gene encodes CDR1 SGHAT and CDR2 FQNNGV. The V end lost 0 bases, the J end lost 0 bases, and 18 bases lay between the germline ends. This CDR3 has 19 residues. The chain's CDR3 is CASSLEVGQGKLAKNIQYF. The DNA of the CDR3 is TGTGCCAGCAGCTTAGAGGTGGGACAAGGGAAATTAGCCAAAAACATTCAGTACTTC.

This chain links TRBV5-6 with TRBJ1-6; D might be TRBD1 (5 bases). V was cut by 0 bases and J by 1 base, with 8 bases left in between. The CDR3 loop spans 16 amino acids. From germline, CDR1 is SGHDT and CDR2 YYEEEE. CDR3 bases: TGTGCCAGCAGCTTGGGCGGGGGATCCTATAATTCACCCCTCCACTTT. The encoded protein is CASSLGGGSYNSPLHF.

The chain combines TRBV14 with TRBJ1-2; the match to TRBD1 covers 9 bases. V gave up 3 bases and J gave up 7 bases; unmatched junction bases: 9. The V gene's germline CDR1 is SGHDN and CDR2 FVKESK. The CDR3 runs 15 residues. CDR3 protein: CASSHLQGAGVGYTF. The CDR3 DNA sequence: TGTGCCAGCAGCCACTTACAGGGGGCCGGTGTTGGCTACACCTTC.

The chain links TRBV12-5 to TRBJ1-5; weak D call: TRBD1 (6 bases). Trimming removed 0 bases from V and 3 bases from J, with 9 bases in between. The germline V gene encodes CDR1 LGHNT and CDR2 FRNRAP. The CDR3 runs 15 residues. For the CDR3, the DNA is TGTGCTAGTGGTTTGGTAGCAGGGGCCAATCAGCCCCAGCATTTT. Translating gives CASGLVAGANQPQHF. The complete variable domain, with remaining parts taken from reference TRBV12-5 and TRBJ1-5, reads DARVTQTPRHKVTEMGQEVTMRCQPILGHNTVFWYRQTMMQGLELLAYFRNRAPLDDSGMPKDRFSAEMPDATLATLKIQPSEPRDSAVYFCASGLVAGANQPQHFGDGTRLSIL.

The J gene is TRBJ1-1, the V gene TRBV11-3, with D perhaps matching TRBD1 (5 bases). This CDR3 has 15 amino acids. From germline, CDR1 is SGHNT and CDR2 YENEEA. V lost 3 bases, J lost 1 base, and 12 bases lay in between. In DNA, the CDR3 is TGTGCCAGCAGCTTGTCCGGACAACCGAACACTGAAGCTTTCTTT. This gives the protein CASSLSGQPNTEAFF.

The count of this clone is one. The CDR3 loop reads CAWRRGRLAKNIQYF. CDR3 coding DNA: TGTGCCTGGAGAAGGGGGCGTCTAGCCAAAAACATTCAGTACTTC. The rearrangement links TRBV30 to TRBJ2-4; 7 nucleotides line up with TRBD1. CDR1 is GTSNPN, CDR2 SVGIG, per germline (reference sequence). This CDR3 is 15 amino acids long. Trimming took 3 bases from V and 0 from J; bases not matched to a gene: 5.

This clone was recorded a few times. This chain links TRBV7-2 with TRBJ2-7; 7 bases align to TRBD1. CDR1 is SGHTA, CDR2 FQGNSA, per germline. The CDR3 covers 15 residues. Trimming at V came to 3 bases and at J to 2 bases, leaving 7 bases not matched to a gene. This chain's CDR3 is CASSFDRAATYEQYF. CDR3 sequence (DNA): TGTGCCAGCAGCTTCGACAGGGCCGCCACCTACGAGCAGTACTTC.

This chain uses TRBV7-2 with TRBJ2-1; TRBD2 matches at 8 bases. With V trimmed by 2 bases and J by 9 bases, 9 bases remained unmatched. The CDR3 has 15 residues. Germline loops: CDR1 SGHTA, CDR2 FQGNSA. CDR3 protein: CASSLFGLATGEQFF. For the CDR3, the DNA is TGTGCCAGCAGCTTATTTGGACTAGCAACAGGTGAGCAGTTCTTC. Full variable domain (outside the CDR3, taken from reference TRBV7-2 and TRBJ2-1): GAGVSQSPSNKVTEKGKDVELRCDPISGHTALYWYRQSLGQGLEFLIYFQGNSAPDKSGLPSDRFSAERTGGSVSTLTIQRTQQEDSAVYLCASSLFGLATGEQFFGPGTRLTVL.

This chain connects TRBV27 to TRBJ1-4, with D tentatively TRBD1 (5 bases). V lost 5 bases and J lost 14, with 18 bases in between. There are 13 residues in the CDR3. The germline V gene encodes CDR1 MNHEY and CDR2 SMNVEV (reference sequence). The CDR3 reads CASSPLSTVRLFF. The CDR3, as DNA: TGTGCCAGCAGTCCCCTCTCGACAGTCCGCCTGTTTTTT.

The chain is built from TRBV6-5 and TRBJ1-2; 7 positions agree with TRBD1. Germline V CDR1 and CDR2: MNHEY, SVGAGI. The CDR3 length is 16 residues. Trimming removed 2 bases from V and 4 bases from J; junction bases left unmatched: 10. The chain's CDR3 is CASSYGAIGGAYGYTF. The CDR3 region has the DNA TGTGCCAGCAGTTACGGAGCTATAGGGGGCGCCTATGGCTACACCTTC.

V usage is TRBV28 and J usage is TRBJ1-2; D not resolved. V lost 3 bases, J lost 12 bases, and 26 bases lay in between. Germline values: CDR1 MDHEN, CDR2 SYDVKM. The CDR3 is 16 amino acids. DNA of the CDR3: TGTGCCAGCAGTTTTCAGGTTAGGGAGACGTATGGCTACCACACCTTC. This codes for CASSFQVRETYGYHTF.

The V and J genes are TRBV7-2 and TRBJ1-5; TRBD1 might be the D (5 bases). The CDR3 is made up of 14 amino acids. V shed 5 bases and J shed 3 bases, with 11 bases lying between them. Germline values: CDR1 SGHTA, CDR2 FQGNSA. CDR3 protein: CASSPDSNNQPQHF. The DNA for the CDR3 is TGTGCCAGCAGCCCCGACAGTAACAATCAGCCCCAGCATTTT.